Following are 29 T cell receptor beta chains from one sample sequenced in a study of T cell repertoires in cytomegalovirus infection. TCRdb independently ran MiXCR on the reads; one entry per CDR3 protein. Of 370,000 or so distinct CDR3 sequences listed, around a third were seen once; the top ten hold 13%. Antigens for these TCRs are unknown. The material was cultured PBMCs, obtained from culture after CMV antigen stimulation. The receptors shown here come from a human donor in good health (CMV status not recorded). Some clones in this sample may be carry-over from other donors' samples.

This clonotype was recorded only once. The gene calls are TRBV4-1 and TRBJ1-2; unclear D gene. Germline V gene sequence: CDR1 MGHRA, CDR2 YSYEKL. V was pared by 0 bases and J by 5 bases, with 7 bases between. This CDR3 region has 13 residues. The CDR3 sequence is CASSQERMYGYTF. The CDR3 DNA reads as TGCGCCAGCAGCCAAGAACGAATGTATGGCTACACCTTC.

The chain is built from TRBV6-1 and TRBJ2-1; 7 bases agree with TRBD2. This CDR3 spans 16 amino acids. With V trimmed by 5 bases and J by 8 bases, 15 bases remained unmatched. Germline CDR1 MNHNS, CDR2 SASEGT. The CDR3 region is CASSLLVGEGRYEQFF. CDR3 nucleotides: TGTGCCAGCAGTCTCCTGGTGGGGGAGGGCCGTTATGAGCAGTTCTTC.

Ten or more counts support this clonotype. The chain is built from TRBV7-2 and TRBJ1-6; D call uncertain. V lost 4 bases and J lost 6, with 19 bases in between. Germline V gene data show CDR1 as SGHTA and CDR2 as FQGNSA. The CDR3 sequence is 17 residues long. For the CDR3, the DNA is TGTGCCAGCAGCTCTCCGCCGGGAGAGAGGGTTAATTCACCCCTCCACTTT. Its protein product is CASSSPPGERVNSPLHF.

The chain combines TRBV6-8 with TRBJ1-2; D not certain. CDR3 length: 14 residues. Germline values: CDR1 MNHGY, CDR2 SAAAGT. V was trimmed by 2 bases and J by 7 bases, leaving 14 bases between them. This chain's CDR3 is CASSYATEVGGYTF. CDR3 bases: TGTGCCAGCAGTTACGCGACCGAGGTCGGTGGCTACACCTTC.

The table lists this clonotype with a few counts. Written as DNA, the CDR3 is TGTGCCAGCAGCTTAGGTGGTTCAGGGGGCGAGCAGTACGTC. This translates into CASSLGGSGGEQYV. V and J are TRBV7-2 and TRBJ2-7, with TRBD1 matching over 7 bases. The germline V gene encodes CDR1 SGHTA and CDR2 FQGNSA. This CDR3 spans 14 amino acids. The V segment lost 1 base and the J segment 6 bases; nucleotides outside the gene matches: 6.

The chain couples TRBV9 to TRBJ1-6, with D possibly being TRBD1 (5 bases). Germline CDR1 SGDLS, CDR2 YYNGEE. V lost 0 bases and J lost 7, with 11 bases in between. This CDR3 contains 15 residues. The CDR3 region is CASSVGGDGNSPLHF. As DNA, the CDR3 is TGTGCCAGCAGCGTAGGAGGGGACGGGAATTCACCCCTCCACTTT.

The chain joins TRBV6-2 or TRBV6-3 to TRBJ1-1, with a tentative D call TRBD1 (6 bases). V was trimmed by 6 bases and J by 10 bases, leaving 24 bases between them. Germline-derived CDR1 and CDR2 are MNHEY and SVGEGT. This CDR3 contains 15 residues. The CDR3 region is CASRKITDRSGGAFF. DNA for the CDR3: TGTGCCAGCAGAAAAATAACGGACAGATCCGGAGGAGCTTTCTTT.

The V call is TRBV7-8, the J call TRBJ1-3, with D unclear. Trimming removed 1 base from V and 4 bases from J, with 11 bases in between. The CDR3 sequence is 15 residues long. CDR1 is SGHVS and CDR2 is FQNEAQ in the germline V gene. The CDR3, as DNA: TGTGCCAGCAGCTTAGTTTCGGGAATAGGAAACACCATATATTTT. It codes for CASSLVSGIGNTIYF. Filled out from reference TRBV7-8 and TRBJ1-3, the complete variable domain reads GAGVSQSPRYKVAKRGQDVALRCDPISGHVSLFWYQQALGQGPEFLTYFQNEAQLDKSGLPSDRFFAERPEGSVSTLKIQRTQQEDSAVYLCASSLVSGIGNTIYFGEGSWLTVV.

The chain recombines TRBV12-3 or TRBV12-4 with TRBJ1-1; D gene ambiguous. Trimming left V 3 bases short and J 8 bases short, with 13 bases between. This CDR3 region has 13 residues. Written as DNA, the CDR3 is TGTGCCAGCAGTTTCGATGGCGGACGAGAAGCTTTCTTT. Residues: CASSFDGGREAFF.

The V and J genes are TRBV11-2 and TRBJ2-1; 13 bases map to TRBD2. The germline V gene encodes CDR1 SGHAT and CDR2 FQNNGV. V trimming: 6 bases; J trimming: 6 bases; junction bases outside the gene matches: 8. This CDR3 region has 16 residues. The CDR3, as DNA: TGTGCCAGCAGACGCACCGGGACTAGCGGGATCAATGAGCAGTTCTTC. This translates into CASRRTGTSGINEQFF.

The gene calls are TRBV10-2 and TRBJ2-4, with no clear D. CDR1 is WSHSY and CDR2 is SAAADI in the germline V gene. The CDR3 is made up of 14 amino acids. Trimming left V 1 base short and J 0 bases short, with 4 bases between. For the CDR3, the DNA is TGCGCCAGCAGTGAGTTGGTAGCCAAAAACATTCAGTACTTC. Translating gives CASSELVAKNIQYF.

V and J are TRBV6-6 and TRBJ2-7; D possibly matches TRBD1 or TRBD2 (6 bases each). From germline, CDR1 is MNHNY and CDR2 SVGAGI (reference sequence). Trimming stripped 8 bases from V and 2 bases from J, with 13 bases between. The CDR3 runs 13 residues. This chain's CDR3 is CASGGTPAYEQYV. Here the CDR3 DNA reads TGTGCCAGCGGAGGGACACCTGCCTACGAGCAGTACGTC.

This clonotype has a handful of counts. The J gene is TRBJ2-3, the V gene TRBV24-1, with 11 bases aligning to TRBD2. The CDR3 consists of 18 residues. Germline V gives CDR1 KGHDR, CDR2 SFDVKD. Trimming removed 4 bases from V and 2 bases from J; junction bases left unmatched: 10. The CDR3 loop is CATSEKRLAGGLTDTQYF. In DNA, the CDR3 is TGTGCCACCAGTGAGAAGAGATTAGCGGGAGGGCTCACAGATACGCAGTATTTT.

This chain links TRBV6-1 with TRBJ2-2; D may correspond to TRBD1 or TRBD2 (5 bases each). Trimming shortened V by 4 bases and J by 0 bases, and 9 bases separated the two germline ends. Per germline, CDR1 MNHNS and CDR2 SASEGT. This CDR3 has 15 amino acids. CDR3 bases: TGTGCCAGCAGTGCCCGGGACCCGAACACCGGGGAGCTGTTTTTT. Protein sequence: CASSARDPNTGELFF.

The chain links TRBV10-3 to TRBJ1-6; D is perhaps TRBD1 (5 bases). The V end was cut by 6 bases, the J end by 4 bases, with 10 bases between. Germline V lookup: CDR1 ENHRY, CDR2 SYGVKD. The CDR3 runs 14 residues. The CDR3 DNA is TGTGCCATCAGCTCCGACAGTTATAATTCACCCCTCCACTTT. It is translated as CAISSDSYNSPLHF.

This clonotype showed up many times. Here the CDR3 DNA reads TGTGCCAGCAGACCCTCTAGCACTGGTAAAAATGAGCAGTTCTTC. It is translated as CASRPSSTGKNEQFF. This chain connects TRBV28 to TRBJ2-1, with D maybe TRBD2 (5 bases). V was pared by 6 bases and J by 7 bases, with 19 bases between. Looked up from germline, CDR1 is MDHEN and CDR2 is SYDVKM. The CDR3 totals 15 residues.

This clonotype came up many times. The rearrangement links TRBV12-3 or TRBV12-4 to TRBJ2-3; tentative D call: TRBD2 (5 bases). V shed 6 bases and J shed 0 bases, with 10 bases lying between them. The CDR3 runs to 14 residues. As DNA, the CDR3 is TGTGCCAGCAGCCGCGGGTTAAGCACAGATACGCAGTATTTT. Translated: CASSRGLSTDTQYF.

This clonotype was recorded a few times. The V and J genes are TRBV19 and TRBJ2-3; TRBD2 matches at 10 bases. CDR3 length: 18 residues. Germline trimming cut 5 bases from V and 2 bases from J; bases unmatched to any gene: 13. The V gene's germline CDR1 is LNHDA and CDR2 SQIVND (reference sequence). CDR3 region: CASSLLRAGGPDTDTQYF. The CDR3 DNA reads TGTGCCAGTAGTCTGCTTAGAGCGGGAGGGCCTGACACAGATACGCAGTATTTT.

The V and J genes are TRBV7-2 and TRBJ1-4; 12 positions agree with TRBD1. Germline-derived CDR1 and CDR2 are SGHTA and FQGNSA. J was trimmed by 7 bases and V by 5 bases; bases with no gene match: 14. The CDR3 contains 18 residues. CDR3 coding DNA: TGTGCCAGCAGCATCTCGGGACAGGGGGCCCGAGGAGCTGAAAAACTGTTTTTT. It yields the protein CASSISGQGARGAEKLFF.

This clonotype was seen just once. The chain links TRBV2 to TRBJ1-2; D ambiguous. This CDR3 spans 12 amino acids. Germline V gene sequence: CDR1 SNHLY, CDR2 FYNNEI. Trimming removed 4 bases at V and 4 bases at J, with 7 bases between. This CDR3 reads CASSARTYGYTF. The CDR3 nucleotides are TGTGCCAGCAGTGCCCGGACCTATGGCTACACCTTC.

This clonotype was seen a single time. The rearrangement joins TRBV7-6 to TRBJ1-2, with D perhaps TRBD1 (6 bases). V was trimmed by 7 bases and J by 13 bases, leaving 19 bases between them. This CDR3 has 12 residues. Looked up from germline, CDR1 is SGHVS and CDR2 is FNYEAQ. DNA for the CDR3: TGTGCCAGCATTCTGACAGAGGGGGATAGCACCTTC. Translation: CASILTEGDSTF.

This clonotype was observed a handful of times. This rearrangement joins TRBV5-4 to TRBJ2-1; 8 positions match TRBD2. The CDR3 contains 12 residues. Germline CDR1 SGHNT, CDR2 YYREEE (reference sequence). Trimming took 0 bases from V and 10 from J; bases not matched to a gene: 0. The CDR3 sequence: CASSLGLAEQFF. As DNA, the CDR3 is TGTGCCAGCAGCTTGGGACTAGCGGAGCAGTTCTTC. The whole variable domain, remainder taken from reference TRBV5-4 and TRBJ2-1, is ETGVTQSPTHLIKTRGQQVTLRCSSQSGHNTVSWYQQALGQGPQFIFQYYREEENGRGNFPPRFSGLQFPNYSSELNVNALELDDSALYLCASSLGLAEQFFGPGTRLTVL.

The chain recombines TRBV7-2 with TRBJ2-5; a possible D gene is TRBD1 (6 bases). The germline V gene encodes CDR1 SGHTA and CDR2 FQGNSA. Trimming took 4 bases from V and 5 from J, leaving 11 bases between them. The CDR3 totals 13 residues. The CDR3 loop is CASSSQRGETQYF. In DNA, the CDR3 is TGTGCCAGCAGCTCCCAAAGGGGGGAGACCCAGTACTTC.

The chain carries TRBV6-5 and TRBJ2-7; TRBD2 matches 7 bases. V trimming: 2 bases; J trimming: 3 bases; junction bases outside the gene matches: 7. Germline assignment: CDR1 MNHEY and CDR2 SVGAGI. This CDR3 comprises 15 residues. The CDR3 sequence: CASSYRAGEDYEQYV. DNA for the CDR3: TGTGCCAGCAGTTACCGGGCGGGGGAGGACTACGAGCAGTACGTC.

The V and J genes are TRBV6-2 or TRBV6-3 and TRBJ2-1, with D possibly TRBD2 on 5 matching bases. Germline values: CDR1 MNHEY, CDR2 SVGEGT. Trimming removed 5 bases at V and 10 bases at J, with 9 bases between. The CDR3 is made up of 11 amino acids. DNA for the CDR3: TGTGCCAGCAGTCAACTAGGAGAGCAGTTCTTC. Protein product: CASSQLGEQFF.

This clonotype occurred a few times. This chain joins TRBV7-2 and TRBJ2-3; 9 bases fit TRBD1. This CDR3 has 15 amino acids. Germline CDR1 reads SGHTA; CDR2 reads FQGNSA. V lost 2 bases and J lost 6; bases outside the gene matches: 6. CDR3 in amino acids: CASSLRDRVRDTQYF. Here the CDR3 DNA reads TGTGCCAGCAGCTTAAGGGACAGGGTGCGGGATACGCAGTATTTT.

CDR3 nucleotides: TGCGCCAGCAGCCAGAGACAGGGGGAGGTAGAGACCCAGTACTTC. Its protein is CASSQRQGEVETQYF. The gene calls are TRBV4-1 and TRBJ2-5, with 9 bases that match TRBD1. The CDR3 covers 15 residues. The germline V gene encodes CDR1 MGHRA and CDR2 YSYEKL. J gave up 4 bases and V 3 bases, and 6 bases lay outside the gene matches.

The gene calls are TRBV10-2 and TRBJ1-2, with 9 bases that match TRBD1. CDR1 and CDR2 from the germline V gene are WSHSY and SAAADI. This CDR3 comprises 15 residues. V gave up 2 bases and J gave up 0 bases; unmatched junction bases: 1. CDR3 region: CASSEGDRANYGYTF. In nucleotides, the CDR3 is TGCGCCAGCAGTGAGGGGGACAGGGCTAACTATGGCTACACCTTC.

This clonotype was found a few times. The chain is built from TRBV7-2 and TRBJ1-5; the D is unclear. The CDR3 loop spans 14 amino acids. Trimming removed 4 bases at V and 2 bases at J, with 9 bases between. CDR1 and CDR2 from the germline V gene are SGHTA and FQGNSA. The CDR3 DNA is TGTGCCAGCAGCTCCAGTTTCGGCAATCAGCCCCAGCATTTT. Its translation is CASSSSFGNQPQHF.